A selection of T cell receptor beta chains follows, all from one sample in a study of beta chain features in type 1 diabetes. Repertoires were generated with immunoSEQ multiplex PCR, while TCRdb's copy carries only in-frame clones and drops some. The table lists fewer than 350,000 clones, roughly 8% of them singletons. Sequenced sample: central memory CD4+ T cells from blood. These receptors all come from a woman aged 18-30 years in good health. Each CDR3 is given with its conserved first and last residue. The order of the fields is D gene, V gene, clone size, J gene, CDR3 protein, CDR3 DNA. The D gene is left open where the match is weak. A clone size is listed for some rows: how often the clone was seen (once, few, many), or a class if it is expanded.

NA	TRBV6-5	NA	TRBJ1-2	CATSTGTYGYTF	TGTGCCACCAGTACGGGGACCTATGGCTACACCTTC
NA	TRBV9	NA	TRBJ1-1	CASSVAVINTEAFF	TGTGCCAGCAGCGTAGCGGTAATAAACACTGAAGCTTTCTTT
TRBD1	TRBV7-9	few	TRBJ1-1	CASSLEGQGAEAFF	TGTGCCAGCAGCTTAGAGGGACAGGGGGCTGAAGCTTTCTTT
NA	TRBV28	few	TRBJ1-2	CASSLIRMYGYTF	TGTGCCAGCAGTTTAATCAGGATGTATGGCTACACCTTC
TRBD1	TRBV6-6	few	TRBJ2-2	CASSSGGTGELFF	TGTGCCAGCAGTTCAGGGGGAACCGGGGAGCTGTTTTTT
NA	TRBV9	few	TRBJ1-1	CASSATDLPNTEAFF	TGTGCCAGCAGCGCGACAGACCTCCCCAACACTGAAGCTTTCTTT
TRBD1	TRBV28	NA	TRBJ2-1	CASSLWSADRGLHNEQFF	TGTGCCAGCAGTTTATGGTCCGCCGACAGGGGGTTACACAATGAGCAGTTCTTC
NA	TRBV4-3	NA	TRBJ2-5	CASSQVVGGGTQYF	TGCGCCAGCAGCCAAGTCGTGGGGGGAGGGACCCAGTACTTC
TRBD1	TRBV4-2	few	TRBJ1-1	CASSDQTGTEAFF	TGTGCCAGCAGCGACCAGACAGGGACTGAAGCTTTCTTT
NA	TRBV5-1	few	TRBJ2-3	CASSFGRATSDTQYF	TGCGCCAGCAGCTTTGGTAGGGCGACCTCAGATACGCAGTATTTT
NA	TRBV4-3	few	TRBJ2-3	CASSQKGTPARADTQYF	TGCGCCAGCAGCCAAAAAGGGACACCCGCAAGGGCAGATACGCAGTATTTT
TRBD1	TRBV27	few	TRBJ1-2	CASTTLSQGADGYTF	TGTGCCAGCACAACCCTCTCTCAGGGGGCAGATGGCTACACCTTC
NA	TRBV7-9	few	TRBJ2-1	CASSLVAGEQFF	TGTGCCAGCAGCTTAGTCGCGGGGGAGCAGTTCTTC
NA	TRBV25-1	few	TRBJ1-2	CASSDHGREVGYTF	TGTGCCAGCAGTGATCATGGCCGGGAGGTTGGCTACACCTTC
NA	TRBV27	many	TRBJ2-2	CASSLNRDHTGELFF	TGTGCCAGCAGTCTAAACAGGGATCACACCGGGGAGCTGTTTTTT
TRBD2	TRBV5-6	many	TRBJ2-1	CASSSGGDEQFF	TGTGCCAGCAGCTCCGGGGGGGATGAGCAGTTCTTC
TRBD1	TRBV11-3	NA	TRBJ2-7	CASSRQGRGYEQYF	TGTGCCAGCAGCAGACAGGGGCGAGGTTACGAGCAGTACTTC
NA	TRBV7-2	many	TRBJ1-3	CASSESNTIYF	TGTGCCAGCAGCGAGTCAAACACCATATATTTT
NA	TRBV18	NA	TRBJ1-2	CASSPSVALDGYTF	TGTGCCAGCTCACCTTCGGTCGCCTTGGATGGCTACACCTTC
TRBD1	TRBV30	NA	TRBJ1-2	CAWRDRGGYGYTF	TGTGCCTGGAGGGACAGGGGTGGGTATGGCTACACCTTC
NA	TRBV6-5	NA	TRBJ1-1	CASSQRARNTEAFF	TGTGCCAGCAGTCAACGGGCTCGGAACACTGAAGCTTTCTTT
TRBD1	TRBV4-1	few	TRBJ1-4	CASNLTPGGNEKLFF	TGCGCCAGCAACTTAACCCCAGGGGGAAACGAAAAACTGTTTTTT
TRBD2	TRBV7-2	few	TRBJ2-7	CASSLASGRANEQYF	TGTGCCAGCAGCCTGGCTAGCGGGAGGGCCAACGAGCAGTACTTC
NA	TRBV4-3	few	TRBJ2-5	CASSQDPRETQYF	TGCGCCAGCAGCCAAGATCCCCGAGAGACCCAGTACTTC
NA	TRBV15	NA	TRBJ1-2	CATSRDRIAGTF	TGTGCCACCAGCAGAGATCGTATAGCCGGGACCTTC
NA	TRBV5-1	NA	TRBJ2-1	CASSLGGQPYEQFF	TGCGCCAGCAGCTTGGGGGGACAACCGTATGAGCAGTTCTTC
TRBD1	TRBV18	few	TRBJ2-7	CASSPKDRAEEQYF	TGTGCCAGCTCACCAAAGGACAGGGCAGAGGAGCAGTACTTC
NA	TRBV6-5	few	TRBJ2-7	CASSYPQGGKQYF	TGTGCCAGCAGTTACCCACAGGGTGGGAAGCAGTACTTC
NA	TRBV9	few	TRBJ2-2	CASSVASGGTGELFF	TGTGCCAGCAGCGTAGCAAGCGGAGGCACCGGGGAGCTGTTTTTT
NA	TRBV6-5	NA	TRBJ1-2	CASRQGRGYTF	TGTGCCAGCAGACAGGGTCGGGGCTACACCTTC
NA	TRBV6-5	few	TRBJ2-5	CASSVHKVEETQYF	TGTGCCAGCAGTGTTCACAAGGTCGAAGAGACCCAGTACTTC
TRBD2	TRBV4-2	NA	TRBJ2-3	CASSGEAGGTDTQYF	TGTGCCAGCAGCGGGGAGGCGGGGGGCACAGATACGCAGTATTTT
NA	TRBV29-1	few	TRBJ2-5	CSVVLGSETQYF	TGCAGCGTTGTTTTGGGATCAGAGACCCAGTACTTC
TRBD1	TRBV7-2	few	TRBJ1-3	CASSATDRGFTGNTIYF	TGTGCCAGCAGCGCGACAGACAGGGGATTTACTGGAAACACCATATATTTT
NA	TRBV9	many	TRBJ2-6	CASSVIPGANVLTF	TGTGCCAGCAGCGTCATCCCTGGGGCCAACGTCCTGACTTTC
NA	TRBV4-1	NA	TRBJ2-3	CASSHPSTDTQYF	TGTGCCAGCAGCCACCCAAGCACAGATACGCAGTATTTT
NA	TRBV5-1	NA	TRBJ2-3	CASSSGYQSTDTQYF	TGCGCCAGCAGCTCGGGCTACCAGAGCACAGATACGCAGTATTTT